Below, 5 T cell receptor beta chains from the same sample are listed, as sequenced in a study of T cells after yellow fever vaccination (dated by TCRdb to between 2017 and 2020). What this sample's treatment or condition label stands for: live attenuated yellow fever vaccine strain. The receptor library was made with 5' RACE. TCRdb names Illumina NovaSeq 6000 as the instrument used. The public reads were quality trimmed at Q25 with fastp and then assembled into clones with MiXCR by TCRdb, keeping productive beta chains. CDR3 protein duplicates are merged, each entry listing the most common genes and DNA. This sample holds some 350,000 distinct CDR3 sequences; approximately 4.2% were observed only once. The top ten clones comprise 20% to 30% of the sample. The source was PBMCs, collected 5 days after the yellow fever booster vaccination. These receptors originate from a man aged 18 to 35 who received the YFV17D yellow fever vaccine.

This clonotype was found a few times. The chain is built from TRBV12-3 or TRBV12-4 and TRBJ1-2; maybe TRBD1 (5 bases). Trimming pared 8 bases from V and 7 bases from J, leaving 17 bases between. This CDR3 region has 13 residues. CDR3 sequence: CASWLRAGGGYTF. The DNA for the CDR3 is TGTGCCAGCTGGCTCCGGGCCGGGGGTGGCTACACCTTC.

This clonotype was detected a few times. The CDR3 DNA is TGTGCCAGCAGCCGAAGGGGGACTTCTGGCAATGAGCAGTTCTTC. It specifies CASSRRGTSGNEQFF. The V gene is TRBV2, the J gene TRBJ2-1; the D call may be TRBD1 or TRBD2 (6 bases each). The CDR3 is 15 amino acids. The germline V and J ends were trimmed by 6 bases and 6 bases, with 18 bases remaining between them. Germline-derived CDR1 and CDR2 are SNHLY and FYNNEI. Together with reference TRBV2 and TRBJ2-1, the CDR3 gives the full variable domain: EPEVTQTPSHQVTQMGQEVILRCVPISNHLYFYWYRQILGQKVEFLVSFYNNEISEKSEIFDDQFSVERPDGSNFTLKIRSTKLEDSAMYFCASSRRGTSGNEQFFGPGTRLTVL.

The rearrangement joins TRBV11-2 to TRBJ2-5; D is possibly TRBD2 (7 bases). The germline CDR1 and CDR2 sequences are SGHAT and FQNNGV. There are 15 residues in the CDR3. Trimming left V 0 bases short and J 3 bases short, with 11 bases between. The CDR3 region is CASSLEGGPEETQYF. The CDR3, as DNA: TGTGCCAGCAGCTTAGAGGGGGGGCCGGAAGAGACCCAGTACTTC.

In its sample, this clonotype was seen a few times. The chain recombines TRBV25-1 with TRBJ2-5; D gene unclear. V lost 4 bases and J lost 5, with 8 bases in between. The CDR3 is 12 amino acids. Germline V gene lookup returns CDR1 MGHDK and CDR2 SYGVNS. The CDR3 bases are TGTGCCAGCAGTGCTGGGGTGGAGACCCAGTACTTC. Its protein is CASSAGVETQYF.

This clonotype was seen ten or more times. The V gene is TRBV29-1, the J gene TRBJ1-3; D is uncertain. Trimming pared 7 bases from V and 0 bases from J, leaving 13 bases between. Per germline, CDR1 SQVTM and CDR2 ANQGSEA. The CDR3 is made up of 14 amino acids. The CDR3 nucleotides are TGCAGCGCAAGCGAGGTTTCCTCTGGAAACACCATATATTTT. This sequence encodes CSASEVSSGNTIYF.